One and the same sample provided the 15 T cell receptor beta chains below, sequenced in a study of T cells in localized non-small cell lung cancer. The table came from immunoSEQ multiplex PCR; TCRdb's copy has only in-frame clones and leaves some out. The sample yields approximately 22,000 clones, roughly nine tenths seen once. This sample comprised PBMCs, obtained before any cancer treatment. Every receptor here comes from a man aged 40 to 69 with stage II squamous cell lung carcinoma.

The chain has TRBV9 and TRBJ2-7; either TRBD1 or TRBD2 may fit D (5 bases each). This CDR3 region has 15 residues. CDR1 and CDR2 (germline): SGDLS, YYNGEE. Trimming pared 0 bases from V and 4 bases from J, leaving 14 bases between. CDR3 in amino acids: CASSVDGTAYYEQYF. CDR3 nucleotide sequence: TGTGCCAGCAGCGTAGACGGGACGGCGTATTACGAGCAGTACTTC.

CDR3 residues: CASSQAPRGDEQFF. CDR3 DNA: TGCGCCAGCAGCCAGGCCCCGAGGGGCGATGAGCAGTTCTTC. The gene calls are TRBV4-1 and TRBJ2-1, with D perhaps matching TRBD1 or TRBD2 (5 bases each). The CDR3 extends over 14 amino acids. V was shortened by 3 bases and J by 8 bases, with 14 bases between the two germline ends. Looked up from germline, CDR1 is MGHRA and CDR2 is YSYEKL.

The chain carries TRBV7-2 and TRBJ1-2; D gene unclear. Germline-derived CDR1 and CDR2 are SGHTA and FQGNSA. CDR3 length: 15 amino acids. Trimming took off 4 bases at V and 0 bases at J, with 12 bases between the two ends. The CDR3 reads CASSSSTASNYGYTF. CDR3 nucleotide sequence: TGTGCCAGCAGCTCCAGTACAGCTTCTAACTATGGCTACACCTTC.

The chain uses TRBV19 and TRBJ1-2; D possibly corresponds to TRBD1 (5 bases). The CDR3 length is 16 residues. V lost 5 bases to trimming and J lost 4 bases, with 20 bases between them. Germline V gene data show CDR1 as LNHDA and CDR2 as SQIVND (reference sequence). The CDR3 loop is CASSFGFDRPSYGYTF. The CDR3 DNA follows: TGTGCCAGTAGTTTTGGCTTCGACAGACCTAGCTATGGCTACACCTTC.

The V and J genes are TRBV5-1 and TRBJ1-4, with TRBD1 as a possible D gene (5 bases). The V gene's germline CDR1 is SGHRS and CDR2 YFSETQ. CDR3 size: 14 residues. Trimming took 0 bases from V and 8 from J, leaving 11 bases between them. The CDR3 coding sequence is TGCGCCAGCAGCTTGGCGGGGGTGCGCGAAAAACTGTTTTTT. Amino acids: CASSLAGVREKLFF. Combining the CDR3 with reference TRBV5-1 and TRBJ1-4 gives the whole variable domain KAGVTQTPRYLIKTRGQQVTLSCSPISGHRSVSWYQQTPGQGLQFLFEYFSETQRNKGNFPGRFSGRQFSNSRSEMNVSTLELGDSALYLCASSLAGVREKLFFGSGTQLSVL.

J is TRBJ2-7 and V is TRBV6-6, with 9 bases aligning to TRBD1. The CDR3 loop spans 15 amino acids. Germline trimming cut 5 bases from V and 2 bases from J; bases unmatched to any gene: 7. CDR1 and CDR2 from the germline V gene are MNHNY and SVGAGI (reference sequence). The CDR3 DNA is TGTGCCAGCAGTGACAAGGACAGGGGACCCTACGAGCAGTACTTC. It specifies CASSDKDRGPYEQYF.

The chain carries TRBV5-8 and TRBJ2-7; 10 bases map to TRBD1. The CDR3 loop spans 15 amino acids. J lost 7 bases, V lost 3 bases, and 10 bases had no gene match. Looked up from germline, CDR1 is SGHTS and CDR2 is YDEGEE. CDR3 amino acids: CASSSRRTGGREQYF. The CDR3 nucleotides are TGTGCCAGCAGCTCCCGGCGGACAGGGGGGCGTGAGCAGTACTTC.

V gene TRBV5-1 combines with J gene TRBJ2-1; no definite D call. Between the trimmed V and J ends, which lost 1 base and 2 bases, there was a span of 10 bases. Germline V lookup: CDR1 SGHRS, CDR2 YFSETQ. This CDR3 contains 15 residues. CDR3 loop: CASSLSPGTYNEQFF. In DNA form, the CDR3 reads TGCGCCAGCAGCTTGTCCCCAGGTACCTACAATGAGCAGTTCTTC. Full variable domain (outside the CDR3, taken from reference TRBV5-1 and TRBJ2-1): KAGVTQTPRYLIKTRGQQVTLSCSPISGHRSVSWYQQTPGQGLQFLFEYFSETQRNKGNFPGRFSGRQFSNSRSEMNVSTLELGDSALYLCASSLSPGTYNEQFFGPGTRLTVL.

The CDR3 DNA reads TGTGCCAGCGTATCCGGGACAGGAAACACCATATATTTT. Encoded protein: CASVSGTGNTIYF. The genes are TRBV27 and TRBJ1-3, with D possibly being TRBD1 (6 bases). Trimming left V 8 bases short and J 4 bases short, with 12 bases between. The CDR3 length is 13 residues. The V gene's germline CDR1 is MNHEY and CDR2 SMNVEV (reference sequence).

This clone was counted a few times. The chain combines TRBV4-3 with TRBJ2-2; tentative D call: TRBD2 (5 bases). The V gene's germline CDR1 is LGHNA and CDR2 YSLEER. CDR3 length: 15 residues. V lost 6 bases and J lost 0, with 11 bases in between. DNA of the CDR3: TGCGCCAGCAGTCCCTCCGGGACGAACACCGGGGAGCTGTTTTTT. It is translated as CASSPSGTNTGELFF.

The chain couples TRBV4-1 to TRBJ2-7; TRBD2 matches 13 bases. Losses at the gene ends were 2 bases for V and 5 bases for J; bases not matched to a gene: 9. This CDR3 contains 17 residues. Germline CDR1 MGHRA, CDR2 YSYEKL. CDR3 DNA: TGCGCCAGCAGCCAACCCGGACTAGCGGGAGACTTAGACGAGCAGTACTTC. Translated, it gives CASSQPGLAGDLDEQYF.

This clone was picked up one time. This rearrangement joins TRBV30 to TRBJ2-5; D uncertain. Germline V CDR1 and CDR2: GTSNPN, SVGIG (reference sequence). V gave up 7 bases and J gave up 5 bases, with 20 bases separating them. CDR3 length equals 14 residues. This CDR3 is CASQLGPVGETQYF. The CDR3 region has the DNA TGTGCCTCCCAGCTCGGCCCTGTGGGGGAGACCCAGTACTTC.

The rearrangement links TRBV5-4 to TRBJ1-6, with 9 bases identical to TRBD1. The CDR3 loop spans 14 amino acids. With V trimmed by 6 bases and J by 7 bases, 5 bases remained unmatched. Germline V lookup: CDR1 SGHNT, CDR2 YYREEE (reference sequence). The CDR3: CASNSDRGNSPLHF. The CDR3 nucleotides are TGTGCCAGCAATTCCGACAGGGGGAATTCACCCCTCCACTTT.

Only one count was recorded for this clone. The chain recombines TRBV9 with TRBJ2-1; possible D gene TRBD1, 6 bases. V was trimmed by 0 bases and J by 3 bases, leaving 13 bases between them. The CDR3 sequence is 16 residues long. Germline V gene lookup returns CDR1 SGDLS and CDR2 YYNGEE. The CDR3 protein is CASSVGTALYYNEQFF. The CDR3 nucleotides are TGTGCCAGCAGCGTAGGGACAGCCCTCTACTACAATGAGCAGTTCTTC.

The V and J genes are TRBV19 and TRBJ1-5; possibly TRBD1 for D (5 bases). CDR3 length: 15 amino acids. The V gene's germline CDR1 is LNHDA and CDR2 SQIVND (reference sequence). Trimming left V 1 base short and J 7 bases short, with 14 bases between. The DNA for the CDR3 is TGTGCCAGTAGTATAGGGGGCAGGACGGGACAGCCCCAGCATTTT. Translation gives CASSIGGRTGQPQHF.